This T cell receptor beta chain is from a study of siplizumab effects on memory and regulatory T cells. This clone was observed a handful of times. Its antigen is unidentified. The CDR3 spans 15 residues. The germline gives CDR1 MDHEN, CDR2 SYDVKM. Trimming took 6 bases from V and 2 from J; bases not matched to a gene: 7. Assays examined 100,000 or so TCR templates per sample. Generated by immunoSEQ multiplex PCR, the TCRdb table keeps only in-frame clones and is missing some. The table lists some 88,000 clones, 70% to 90% of them singletons. General study points: Major contributors to the alloresponse seemed to be naive T cells, which also appeared more diverse than memory cells. Treg origin accounted for an average of roughly 69% of mappable alloreactive CD4+ clones with siplizumab and 25% to 30% in controls.

V usage is TRBV28 and J usage is TRBJ2-1; 7 positions match TRBD1. This TCR derives from a human donor in good health. The source material was CD4+ T cells sorted from blood. DNA for the CDR3: TGTGCCAGCAGACCTTCGACAGGGACCTACAATGAGCAGTTCTTC. It translates to CASRPSTGTYNEQFF.